This paragraph covers one T cell receptor beta chain sequence. Its antigen remains unidentified. The length of the CDR3 is 13 residues. Germline CDR1 reads GTSNPN; CDR2 reads SVGIG (reference sequence). Trimming stripped 7 bases from V and 1 base from J, with 10 bases between. Separate from the roughly 700-subject first cohort was the approximately 130-subject validation cohort, to which the donors belonged. This table comes from immunoSEQ multiplex PCR, and its TCRdb copy is limited to in-frame clones, with some not included. The sample shows 250,000 to 400,000 clones, approximately 90% of them seen only once. This sample is part of a study of cytomegalovirus exposure and HLA in healthy donors. Study results and limitations: It was around 160 TCR beta chains that were listed as cytomegalovirus-associated.

Source material: PBMCs. The rearrangement joins TRBV30 to TRBJ2-2; possibly TRBD2 for D (5 bases). The receptor comes from a woman aged 30 to 39 in good health and CMV-seropositive. The CDR3 coding sequence is TGTGCCTACCTCAGCGGGAACACCGGGGAGCTGTTTTTT. Protein product: CAYLSGNTGELFF.